This TCR beta chain appears in the sequencing data of a study of blood T cell repertoires in COVID-19. Produced via immunoSEQ multiplex PCR; TCRdb's table is partial and in-frame only. This sample yields about 110,000 clones, of which roughly 81% are seen a single time; around 3.3% belongs to the top ten. CDR1 is KGHSH, CDR2 LQKENI, per germline. The CDR3 covers 13 residues. V lost 5 bases and J lost 5; bases outside the gene matches: 3. This clone occurred a few times. This TCR derives from a man aged 35 to 55 with acute or convalescent COVID-19. The chain combines TRBV18 with TRBJ2-7; 10 nucleotides line up with TRBD1. The sample taken for sequencing was peripheral blood. The CDR3 DNA reads as TGTGCCAGCTCATCGGACAGGGGGGACGAGCAGTACTTC. It yields the protein CASSSDRGDEQYF.